This T cell receptor beta chain was recorded in a study of T-cell memory formation after mild COVID-19. At the level of the study: Each donor largely had its own TCR clusters.

This clonotype was counted between two and nine times. No antigen is known for it. The junction differs from germline at one of its ends, possibly a read error. Study-wide results and limits: Pre-infection memory already had some responding clones, implying cross-reactive memory joined.

Per the germline V gene, CDR1 is SGHTA and CDR2 is FQGTGA. The CDR3 loop spans 16 amino acids. cDNA libraries for TCR alpha and TCR beta, carrying sample barcodes and UMIs, came from 5'RACE with constant-segment primers. TCRdb re-derived calls from the 5' RACE reads in MiXCR, one entry per CDR3 protein. The sample shows about 340,000 distinct CDR3 sequences, over 13% of them seen only once. V usage is TRBV7-3 and J usage is TRBJ2-5, with 14 bases aligning to TRBD2. This TCR came from a man aged 18-30 years who had mild COVID-19 (a few samples of this study predate the infection). Cell type and time point are not known. Sequencing used PBMCs or a T cell subset sorted from them (not recorded which). The DNA for the CDR3 is TGTGCCAGCAGCTTGACTAGCGGGGGGGCGTGGGAGACCCAGCACTTC. Protein: CASSLTSGGAWETQHF.